Listed here is a single TCR beta chain. Its specificity is not known. The table came from immunoSEQ multiplex PCR; TCRdb's copy has only in-frame clones and leaves some out. The sample records approximately 74,000 clones, 70% to 90% being singletons. These data come from a study of T cell responses to AZD1222 COVID-19 vaccine. Regarding the study as a whole: A reported finding is that nearly half of spike-specific TCRs target unmutated variant regions. Sampling captured repertoires only after the peak T cell response.

Germline V CDR1 and CDR2: SQVTM, ANQGSEA. V gave up 4 bases and J gave up 0 bases, with 10 bases separating them. The CDR3 is 15 amino acids. This TCR came from an adult who received the AZD1222 COVID-19 vaccine. J is TRBJ2-6 and V is TRBV29-1, with D unclear. Sequencing used peripheral blood, obtained 28 days after the second AZD1222 dose. The CDR3 coding sequence is TGCAGCGTTGGGTCTTCCCTCTCTGGGGCCAACGTCCTGACTTTC. Translating it yields CSVGSSLSGANVLTF.